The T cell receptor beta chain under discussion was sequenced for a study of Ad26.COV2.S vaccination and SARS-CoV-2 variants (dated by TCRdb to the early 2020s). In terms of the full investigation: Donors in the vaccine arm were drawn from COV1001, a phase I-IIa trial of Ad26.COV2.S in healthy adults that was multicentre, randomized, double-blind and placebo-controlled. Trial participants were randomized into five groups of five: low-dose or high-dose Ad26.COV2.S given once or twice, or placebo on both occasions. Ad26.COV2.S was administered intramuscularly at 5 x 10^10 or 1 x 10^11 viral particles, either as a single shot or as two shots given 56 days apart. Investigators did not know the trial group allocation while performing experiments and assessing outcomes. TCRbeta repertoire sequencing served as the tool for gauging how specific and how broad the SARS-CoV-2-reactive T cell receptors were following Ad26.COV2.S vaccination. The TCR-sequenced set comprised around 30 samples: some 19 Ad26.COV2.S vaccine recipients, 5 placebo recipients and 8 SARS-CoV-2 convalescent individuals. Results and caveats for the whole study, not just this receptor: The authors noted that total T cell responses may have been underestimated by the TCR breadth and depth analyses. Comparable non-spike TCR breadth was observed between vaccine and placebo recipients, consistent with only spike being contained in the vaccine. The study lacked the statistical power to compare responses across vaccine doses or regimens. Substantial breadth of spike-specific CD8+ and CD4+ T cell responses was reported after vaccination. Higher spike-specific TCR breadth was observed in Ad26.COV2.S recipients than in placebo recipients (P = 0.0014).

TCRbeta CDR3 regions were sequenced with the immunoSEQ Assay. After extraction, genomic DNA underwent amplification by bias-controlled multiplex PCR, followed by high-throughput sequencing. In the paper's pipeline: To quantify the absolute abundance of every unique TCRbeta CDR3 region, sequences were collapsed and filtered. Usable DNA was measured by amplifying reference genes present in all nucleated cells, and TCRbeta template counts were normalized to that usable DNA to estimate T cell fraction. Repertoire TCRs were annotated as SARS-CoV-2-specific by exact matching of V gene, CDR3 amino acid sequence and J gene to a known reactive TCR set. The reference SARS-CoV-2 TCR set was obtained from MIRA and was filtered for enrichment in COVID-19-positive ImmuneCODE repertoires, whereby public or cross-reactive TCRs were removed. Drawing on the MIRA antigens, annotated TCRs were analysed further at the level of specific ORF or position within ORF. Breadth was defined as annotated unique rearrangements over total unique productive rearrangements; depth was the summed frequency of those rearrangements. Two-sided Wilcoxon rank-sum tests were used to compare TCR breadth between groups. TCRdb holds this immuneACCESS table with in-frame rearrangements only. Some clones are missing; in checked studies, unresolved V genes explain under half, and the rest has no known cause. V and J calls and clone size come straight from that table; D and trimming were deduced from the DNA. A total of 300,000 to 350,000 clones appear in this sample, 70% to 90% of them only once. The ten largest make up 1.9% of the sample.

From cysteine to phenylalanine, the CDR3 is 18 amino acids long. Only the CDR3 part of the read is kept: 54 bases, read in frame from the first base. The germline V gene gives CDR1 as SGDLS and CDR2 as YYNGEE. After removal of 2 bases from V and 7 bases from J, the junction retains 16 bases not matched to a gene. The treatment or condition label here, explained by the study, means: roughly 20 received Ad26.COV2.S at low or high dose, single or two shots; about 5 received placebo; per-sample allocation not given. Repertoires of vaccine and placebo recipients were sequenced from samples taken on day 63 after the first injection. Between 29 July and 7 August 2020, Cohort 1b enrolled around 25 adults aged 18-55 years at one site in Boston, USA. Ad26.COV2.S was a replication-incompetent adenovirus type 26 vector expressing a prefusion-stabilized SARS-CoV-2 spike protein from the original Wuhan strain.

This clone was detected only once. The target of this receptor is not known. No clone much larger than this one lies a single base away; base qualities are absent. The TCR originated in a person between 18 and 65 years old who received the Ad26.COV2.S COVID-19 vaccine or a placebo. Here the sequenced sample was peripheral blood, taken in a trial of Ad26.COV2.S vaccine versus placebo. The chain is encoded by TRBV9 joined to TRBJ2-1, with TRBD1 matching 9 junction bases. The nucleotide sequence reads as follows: TGTGCCAGCAGCGTTGTAGGATTGGTCGGGACAGGGTTTAATGAGCAGTTCTTC. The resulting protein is CASSVVGLVGTGFNEQFF. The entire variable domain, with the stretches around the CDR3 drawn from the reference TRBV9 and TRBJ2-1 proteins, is DSGVTQTPKHLITATGQRVTLRCSPRSGDLSVYWYQQSLDQGLQFLIQYYNGEERAKGNILERFSAQQFPDLHSELNLSSLELGDSALYFCASSVVGLVGTGFNEQFFGPGTRLTVL.